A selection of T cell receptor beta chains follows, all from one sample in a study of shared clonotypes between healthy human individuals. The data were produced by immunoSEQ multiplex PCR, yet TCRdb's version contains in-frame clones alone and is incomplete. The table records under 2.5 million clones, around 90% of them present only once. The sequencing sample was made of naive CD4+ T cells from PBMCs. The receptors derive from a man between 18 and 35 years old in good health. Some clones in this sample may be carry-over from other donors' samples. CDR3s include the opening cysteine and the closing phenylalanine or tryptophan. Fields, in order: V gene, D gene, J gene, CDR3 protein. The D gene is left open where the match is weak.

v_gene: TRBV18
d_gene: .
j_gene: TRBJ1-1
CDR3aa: CASSTTDRSEAFF

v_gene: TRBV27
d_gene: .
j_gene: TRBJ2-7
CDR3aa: CASSRQGMGEQYF

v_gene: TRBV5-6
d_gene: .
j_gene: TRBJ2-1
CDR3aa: CASSLVAGRYHNEQFF

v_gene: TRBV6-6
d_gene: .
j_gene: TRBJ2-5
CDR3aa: CASSYVGGWYQETQYF

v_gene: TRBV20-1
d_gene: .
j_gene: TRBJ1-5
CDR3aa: CSVNQPQHF

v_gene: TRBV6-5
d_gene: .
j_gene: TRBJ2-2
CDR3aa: CASSYQPASSAGELFF

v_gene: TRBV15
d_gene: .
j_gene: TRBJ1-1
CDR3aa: CATSREQGSGTEAFF

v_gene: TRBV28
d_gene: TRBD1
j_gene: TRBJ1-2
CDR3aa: CASSSTGGHYGYTF

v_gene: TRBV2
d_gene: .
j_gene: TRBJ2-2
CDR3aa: CASRKERAPTGELFF

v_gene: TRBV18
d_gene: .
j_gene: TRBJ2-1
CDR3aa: CASSPGPNIREQFF

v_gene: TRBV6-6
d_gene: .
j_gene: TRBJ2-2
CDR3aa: CASRRPRSGHTGELFF

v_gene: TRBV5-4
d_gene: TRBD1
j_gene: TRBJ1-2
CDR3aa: CATTNPTGTNYGYTF

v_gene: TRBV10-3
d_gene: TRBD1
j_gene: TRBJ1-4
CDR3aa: CAISNPGQGFEKLFF

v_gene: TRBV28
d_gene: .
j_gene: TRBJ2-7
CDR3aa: CASSSPGQAWEQYF

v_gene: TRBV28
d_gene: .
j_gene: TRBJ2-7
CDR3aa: CASSSPSGEQYF

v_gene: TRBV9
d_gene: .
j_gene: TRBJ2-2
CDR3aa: CASSPRPVRDTGELFF

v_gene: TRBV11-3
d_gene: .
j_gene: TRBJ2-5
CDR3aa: CASSFRGSEGETQYF

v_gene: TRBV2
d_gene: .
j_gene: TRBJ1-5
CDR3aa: CASSEEGGGNQPQHF

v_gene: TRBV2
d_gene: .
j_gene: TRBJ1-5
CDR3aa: CASTAGSGQPQHF

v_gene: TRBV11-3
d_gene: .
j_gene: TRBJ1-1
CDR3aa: CASSRGQDTEAFF

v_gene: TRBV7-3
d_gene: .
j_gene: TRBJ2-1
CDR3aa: CASSLGHPYNEQFF

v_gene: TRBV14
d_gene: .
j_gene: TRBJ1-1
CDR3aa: CASSSTRVRRAEAFF

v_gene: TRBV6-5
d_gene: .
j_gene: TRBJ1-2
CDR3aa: CASWVGPHYGYTF

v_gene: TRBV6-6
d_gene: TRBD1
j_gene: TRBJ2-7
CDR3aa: CASRDRDRVYEQYF

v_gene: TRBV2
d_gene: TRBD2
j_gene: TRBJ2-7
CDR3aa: CASTPPGLAGAYEQYF

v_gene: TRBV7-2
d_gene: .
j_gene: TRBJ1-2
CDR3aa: CASSLSQYGYTF

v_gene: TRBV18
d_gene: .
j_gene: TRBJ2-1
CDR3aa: CASSPNAGTEQFF

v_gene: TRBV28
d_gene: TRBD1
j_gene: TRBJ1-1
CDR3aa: CASSPGQRHTEAFF

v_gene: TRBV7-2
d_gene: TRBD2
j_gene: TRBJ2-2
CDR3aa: CASSLRGEVRTGELFF

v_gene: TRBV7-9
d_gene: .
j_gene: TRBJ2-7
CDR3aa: CASSPLFPAYEQYF

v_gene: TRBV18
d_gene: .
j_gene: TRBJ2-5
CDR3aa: CASSPPVGGYQETQYF

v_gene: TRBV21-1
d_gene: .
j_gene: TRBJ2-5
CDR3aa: CASMSRKLGIGPGVSQETQYF

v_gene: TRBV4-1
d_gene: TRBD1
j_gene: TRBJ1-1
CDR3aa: CASSQGGGQKNTEAFF

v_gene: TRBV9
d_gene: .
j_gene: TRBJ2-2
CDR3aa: CASSALRGQNTGELFF

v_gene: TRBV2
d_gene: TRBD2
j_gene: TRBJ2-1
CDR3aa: CASSEEGSGSSYNEQFF

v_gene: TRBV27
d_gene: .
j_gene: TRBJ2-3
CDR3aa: CASSLGGWTDTQYF

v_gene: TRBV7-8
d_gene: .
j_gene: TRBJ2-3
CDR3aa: CASSLQGTIDTQYF

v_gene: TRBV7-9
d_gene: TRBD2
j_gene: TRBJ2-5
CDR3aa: CASSPRGLAGGPETQYF

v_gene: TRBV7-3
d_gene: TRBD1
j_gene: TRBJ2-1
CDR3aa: CASSQGGTGRNEQFF

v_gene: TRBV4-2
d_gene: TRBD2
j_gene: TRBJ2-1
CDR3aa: CASSPQRESGSPLWFF

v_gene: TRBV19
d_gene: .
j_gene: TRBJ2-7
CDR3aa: CASPGASSYEQYF